One sample yielded the 10 T cell receptor beta chains listed below, sequenced in a study of beta chain features in type 1 diabetes. Every isolated RNA sample was fully reverse transcribed, so sequencing captured expressed TCRB transcripts. Sequencing used immunoSEQ multiplex PCR; TCRdb keeps in-frame clones, though not all of them. The sample holds 250,000 to 350,000 clones; around 15% are singletons and the top ten take roughly 7%. Specimen: central memory CD4+ T cells from blood. Receptors were obtained from a man aged 30-40 years in good health.

This clone was observed a handful of times. A read error may be the cause here, since a much bigger clone is one base away. The chain is built from TRBV2 and TRBJ2-3; no definite D call. The germline V gene has CDR1 SNHLY and CDR2 FYNNEI. The ends were cut back, 6 bases at V and 2 bases at J, with 3 bases in the middle. The CDR3 consists of 11 residues. CDR3 DNA: TGTGCCAGCAGCCACACAGATACGCAGTATTTT. Residues: CASSHTDTQYF.

The chain is built from TRBV9 and TRBJ2-7; no reliable D call. The V gene's germline CDR1 is SGDLS and CDR2 YYNGEE. V was trimmed by 0 bases and J by 5 bases, leaving 12 bases between them. This CDR3 is 14 amino acids long. In DNA, the CDR3 is TGTGCCAGCAGCGTAGGGGGTGTTCTCCACGAGCAGTACTTC. It encodes CASSVGGVLHEQYF.

This clone was observed a few times. The rearrangement links TRBV11-3 to TRBJ2-1, with D perhaps given as TRBD1 or TRBD2 (6 bases each). Deletions cut 1 base from V and 4 bases from J, with 14 bases between. The length of the CDR3 is 16 residues. Germline CDR1 and CDR2: SGHNT and YENEEA. CDR3 DNA: TGTGCCAGCAGCTTAGTTTTGGGGGGCGGGTACAATGAGCAGTTCTTC. Protein: CASSLVLGGGYNEQFF.

This chain joins TRBV4-2 and TRBJ1-5; 7 bases are a match to TRBD1. With V trimmed by 3 bases and J by 4 bases, 6 bases remained unmatched. Germline assignment: CDR1 LGHNA and CDR2 YNFKEQ. The CDR3 has 15 residues. The CDR3 loop is CASSQGQTSNQPQHF. The CDR3 DNA reads as TGTGCCAGCAGCCAGGGACAGACTTCAAATCAGCCCCAGCATTTT.

The genes are TRBV25-1 and TRBJ1-4; 10 bases fit TRBD1. The CDR3 is 15 residues long. The V gene's germline CDR1 is MGHDK and CDR2 SYGVNS. J gave up 10 bases and V 4 bases, and 9 bases lay outside the gene matches. CDR3 in amino acids: CASSGVGTGDGKLFF. CDR3 nucleotide sequence: TGTGCCAGCAGTGGCGTAGGGACAGGGGACGGAAAACTGTTTTTT. Complete variable domain (other parts from reference TRBV25-1 and TRBJ1-4): EADIYQTPRYLVIGTGKKITLECSQTMGHDKMYWYQQDPGMELHLIHYSYGVNSTEKGDLSSESTVSRIRTEHFPLTLESARPSHTSQYLCASSGVGTGDGKLFFGSGTQLSVL.

This clone has a handful of counts. The chain combines TRBV7-9 with TRBJ1-4, with a weak D call TRBD1 (5 bases). The CDR3 spans 16 residues. In germline, CDR1 is SEHNR, CDR2 FQNEAQ (reference sequence). Trimming left V 3 bases short and J 2 bases short, with 13 bases between. The CDR3 DNA reads TGTGCCAGCAGCTTTTCTACAGGATCCACTAATGAAAAACTGTTTTTT. It specifies CASSFSTGSTNEKLFF.

The V gene is TRBV7-3, the J gene TRBJ2-3; the match to TRBD2 covers 7 bases. CDR1 SGHTA and CDR2 FQGTGA come from the germline V gene. The CDR3 sequence is 15 residues long. Trimming took 1 base from V and 6 from J; bases not matched to a gene: 7. The CDR3 region has the DNA TGTGCCAGCAGCTTAATTAGCGGGCAAGCGGATACGCAGTATTTT. The encoded protein is CASSLISGQADTQYF. The whole variable domain, remainder taken from reference TRBV7-3 and TRBJ2-3, is GAGVSQTPSNKVTEKGKYVELRCDPISGHTALYWYRQSLGQGPEFLIYFQGTGAADDSGLPNDRFFAVRPEGSVSTLKIQRTERGDSAVYLCASSLISGQADTQYFGPGTRLTVL.

This clone has just a few counts. The chain joins TRBV7-9 to TRBJ2-3; the D is unclear. CDR3 size: 14 residues. Trimming left V 2 bases short and J 0 bases short, with 6 bases between. Germline V lookup: CDR1 SEHNR, CDR2 FQNEAQ (reference sequence). Here the CDR3 reads CASSLSVSTDTQYF. CDR3 bases: TGTGCCAGCAGCTTATCAGTTAGCACAGATACGCAGTATTTT.

The table lists this clone with a few counts. V gene TRBV7-7 combines with J gene TRBJ2-3; D remains unclear. V was trimmed by 4 bases and J by 3 bases, leaving 5 bases between them. The V gene's germline CDR1 is SSHAT and CDR2 FNYEAQ (reference sequence). The CDR3 covers 12 residues. The CDR3 DNA sequence: TGTGCCAGCAGCTGGGCGACAGATACGCAGTATTTT. Translating it yields CASSWATDTQYF.

The chain has TRBV5-6 and TRBJ2-2; 7 bases match TRBD1. The CDR3 contains 15 residues. Looked up from germline, CDR1 is SGHDT and CDR2 is YYEEEE. V shed 2 bases and J 6 bases; nucleotides not matched to a gene: 7. The CDR3 spells CASSLQGQGAGELFF. The CDR3 DNA reads TGTGCCAGCAGCTTACAGGGGCAGGGGGCCGGGGAGCTGTTTTTT. The full variable domain, in which reference TRBV5-6 and TRBJ2-2 provide the parts outside the CDR3, is DAGVTQSPTHLIKTRGQQVTLRCSPKSGHDTVSWYQQALGQGPQFIFQYYEEEERQRGNFPDRFSGHQFPNYSSELNVNALLLGDSALYLCASSLQGQGAGELFFGEGSRLTVL.